Below, 21 T cell receptor beta chains from the same sample are listed, as sequenced in a study of post-analysis software for immune sequencing data. Study results and caveats: Compared with controls, patients had more of roughly five TRBV segments, including TRBV5-6, TRBV5-1 and TRBV20-1.

The TCR beta cDNA libraries contained unique molecular identifiers. TCRdb re-called the PCR reads with MiXCR, one entry per CDR3 protein. The sample has hundreds of thousands of distinct CDR3 sequences, 55% to 60% seen once. Their antigen targets remain unknown. The material sequenced was blood. These receptor sequences come from a girl aged 2 to 10 with multiple sclerosis.

The chain carries TRBV5-6 and TRBJ2-4; a possible D gene is TRBD2 (5 bases). Germline V gene lookup returns CDR1 SGHDT and CDR2 YYEEEE. Trimming removed 4 bases at V and 1 base at J, with 15 bases between. The CDR3 spans 16 residues. This CDR3 reads CASSGRAVGAKNIQYF. The CDR3 region has the DNA TGTGCCAGCAGCGGGCGGGCGGTTGGGGCCAAAAACATTCAGTACTTC.

The chain is built from TRBV4-3 and TRBJ2-1, with D uncertain. The last part of the DNA fits TRBJ2-7 better; the J call may be wrong. The CDR3 runs to 17 residues. The germline CDR1 and CDR2 sequences are LGHNA and YSLEER. The CDR3 is CASSQAPGGVSYNEQYF. DNA for the CDR3: TGCGCCAGCAGCCAGGCCCCCGGTGGGGTCTCCTACAATGAGCAGTACTTC.

The chain uses TRBV5-1 and TRBJ2-1, with D possibly TRBD1 on 7 matching bases. This CDR3 spans 16 amino acids. With 4 bases removed from V and 6 bases from J, the gap between germline ends came to 20 bases. Per the germline V gene, CDR1 is SGHRS and CDR2 is YFSETQ. CDR3 nucleotides: TGCGCCAGCAGCCTAAACAGGGGACTCCTTCTCAATGAGCAGTTCTTC. Translating gives CASSLNRGLLLNEQFF.

The gene calls are TRBV27 and TRBJ1-5; 7 bases align to TRBD1. V dropped 4 bases and J dropped 6; count of bases not matched to a gene: 9. Germline V CDR1 and CDR2: MNHEY, SMNVEV (reference sequence). The CDR3 is 15 amino acids. CDR3 sequence (DNA): TGTGCCAGCAGTTCAGGGGGGTTAATCGGTCAGCCCCAGCATTTT. Encoded protein: CASSSGGLIGQPQHF.

The chain couples TRBV20-1 to TRBJ2-5; the D gene is possibly TRBD1 (6 bases). This CDR3 spans 14 amino acids. V was cut by 0 bases and J by 3 bases, with 11 bases left in between. Germline CDR1 and CDR2: DFQATT and SNEGSKA (reference sequence). CDR3 amino acids: CSARDRAGEETQYF. For the CDR3, the DNA is TGCAGTGCTAGAGATCGAGCAGGGGAAGAGACCCAGTACTTC.

This clonotype came up a few times. The gene calls are TRBV5-5 and TRBJ2-1; 11 nucleotides line up with TRBD2. V gave up 1 base and J gave up 9 bases; unmatched junction bases: 12. Germline V gene data show CDR1 as SGHKS and CDR2 as YYEKEE (reference sequence). This CDR3 contains 17 residues. In DNA, the CDR3 is TGTGCCAGCAGCTTGTTGACTCTAGCGGGAGGAAGGGTTGAGCAGTTCTTC. Translated, it gives CASSLLTLAGGRVEQFF. Based on the CDR3 plus reference TRBV5-5 and TRBJ2-1, the full variable domain is DAGVTQSPTHLIKTRGQQVTLRCSPISGHKSVSWYQQVLGQGPQFIFQYYEKEERGRGNFPDRFSARQFPNYSSELNVNALLLGDSALYLCASSLLTLAGGRVEQFFGPGTRLTVL.

This rearrangement joins TRBV20-1 to TRBJ1-2, with TRBD1 matching over 7 bases. The CDR3 contains 12 residues. V shed 6 bases and J 6 bases; nucleotides not matched to a gene: 7. CDR1 is DFQATT, CDR2 SNEGSKA, per germline (reference sequence). DNA for the CDR3: TGCAGTGCCCAGGACAGGCGCCATGGCTACACCTTC. Residues: CSAQDRRHGYTF.

The chain couples TRBV5-8 to TRBJ2-1; a possible D gene is TRBD2 (6 bases). There are 12 residues in the CDR3. V dropped 0 bases and J dropped 10 bases, with 8 bases sitting between them. Germline-derived CDR1 and CDR2 are SGHTS and YDEGEE. The CDR3 is CASSLERVEQFF. In DNA, the CDR3 is TGTGCCAGCAGCTTGGAGCGGGTGGAGCAGTTCTTC.

The V gene is TRBV3-1, the J gene TRBJ2-1; 9 bases are a match to TRBD2. Unmatched junction bases numbered 19, after V lost 4 bases and J lost 3 bases. The CDR3 is made up of 20 amino acids. Germline V lookup: CDR1 LGHDT, CDR2 YNNKEL (reference sequence). The CDR3 loop is CASSLPTWGREGRYYNEQFF. DNA for the CDR3: TGTGCCAGCAGCCTGCCAACCTGGGGGCGGGAGGGTCGCTACTACAATGAGCAGTTCTTC.

This chain links TRBV20-1 with TRBJ2-4; 7 nucleotides line up with TRBD2. The last part of the DNA fits TRBJ2-5 better; the J call may be wrong. Germline lookup yields CDR1 DFQATT and CDR2 SNEGSKA (reference sequence). The CDR3 runs to 16 residues. The CDR3 region is CSARVRAGEGRETQYF. The CDR3 nucleotides read TGCAGTGCTAGAGTCCGCGCGGGGGAGGGCAGAGAGACCCAGTACTTC.

This clonotype was detected a few times. The junction does not match germline at one end; this may be a read error. The rearrangement links TRBV27 to TRBJ1-2; perhaps TRBD1 as D (6 bases). Germline V lookup: CDR1 MNHEY, CDR2 SMNVEV (reference sequence). The CDR3 has 15 amino acids. The CDR3 nucleotides are TGTGCCAGCAGCTTATTCCTGGGACACACCTATGGCTACACCTTC. This codes for CASSLFLGHTYGYTF.

The gene calls are TRBV3-1 and TRBJ2-7; a possible D gene is TRBD1 (5 bases). The CDR3 covers 12 residues. Trimming pared 1 base from V and 8 bases from J, leaving 9 bases between. Germline V gene lookup returns CDR1 LGHDT and CDR2 YNNKEL (reference sequence). In DNA, the CDR3 is TGTGCCAGCAGCCAAGTCTCAGGGCAGCAGTACTTC. Encoded protein: CASSQVSGQQYF.

This clonotype was detected only a few times. The chain is built from TRBV6-5 and TRBJ2-7; possibly TRBD2 for D (6 bases). This CDR3 is 13 amino acids long. Germline loops: CDR1 MNHEY, CDR2 SVGAGI. The ends were cut back, 9 bases at V and 2 bases at J, with 14 bases in the middle. CDR3 amino acids: CASGIGGPYEQYF. For the CDR3, the DNA is TGTGCCAGTGGAATCGGGGGTCCCTACGAGCAGTACTTC.

This chain connects TRBV20-1 to TRBJ2-1; D might be TRBD1 or TRBD2, each matching 5 bases. This CDR3 has 15 amino acids. Germline V CDR1 and CDR2: DFQATT, SNEGSKA (reference sequence). The V end lost 5 bases, the J end lost 8 bases, and 22 bases lay between the germline ends. CDR3 residues: CSASLGSFRGDEQFF. As DNA, the CDR3 is TGCAGTGCTTCCCTCGGGTCTTTTAGAGGGGATGAGCAGTTCTTC.

The chain employs TRBV12-3 or TRBV12-4 and TRBJ2-1; TRBD2 is a possible D gene (6 bases). V dropped 7 bases and J dropped 5 bases, with 18 bases sitting between them. The CDR3 is 15 residues long. CDR3 amino acids: CASTDRGLRNNEQFF. CDR3 nucleotide sequence: TGTGCCAGCACCGATCGGGGACTTAGAAACAATGAGCAGTTCTTC.

The genes are TRBV20-1 and TRBJ2-3; 10 nucleotides match TRBD1. CDR1 is DFQATT, CDR2 SNEGSKA, per germline (reference sequence). The CDR3 has 14 amino acids. Here the CDR3 reads CRAVGQGSTDTQYF. CDR3 nucleotides: TGCAGGGCAGTGGGACAGGGGAGTACAGATACGCAGTATTTT.

The sample holds one count of this clonotype. This rearrangement joins TRBV5-6 to TRBJ1-5; weak D call: TRBD1 (6 bases). Trimming pared 1 base from V and 5 bases from J, leaving 16 bases between. Germline-derived CDR1 and CDR2 are SGHDT and YYEEEE. The CDR3 is 16 residues long. The CDR3 nucleotides read TGTGCCAGCAGCTTGTGGACCGGGACACTCCATCAGCCCCAGCATTTT. The encoded protein is CASSLWTGTLHQPQHF.

This clonotype was seen more than once but under ten times. The chain is built from TRBV24-1 and TRBJ2-5; the match to TRBD1 covers 7 bases. Germline CDR1 and CDR2: KGHDR and SFDVKD. The CDR3 covers 11 residues. The CDR3 is CAAGGTETQYF. Here the CDR3 DNA reads TGTGCTGCAGGGGGAACGGAGACCCAGTACTTC.

V is TRBV29-1 and J is TRBJ2-3; D assignment may be TRBD1 or TRBD2 (6 bases each). The CDR3 length is 13 residues. The germline V gene encodes CDR1 SQVTM and CDR2 ANQGSEA. V was cut by 5 bases and J by 5 bases, with 14 bases left in between. CDR3 in DNA: TGCAGCGTTCGGGGGCGATTGGTAGATACGCAGTATTTT. Its protein is CSVRGRLVDTQYF.

The rearrangement links TRBV20-1 to TRBJ2-1, with TRBD2 identical over 11 bases. The length of the CDR3 is 15 residues. Germline CDR1 and CDR2: DFQATT and SNEGSKA (reference sequence). The V and J ends lost 4 bases and 7 bases, in that order; junction bases with no gene match: 9. In DNA, the CDR3 is TGCAGTGCTACCCCCACTAGCGGGAGAGGTAATGAGCAGTTCTTC. It codes for CSATPTSGRGNEQFF.

Turning to this clonotype: Sequence at one end of the junction differs from germline and may be a read error. This chain uses TRBV6-6 with TRBJ2-5; no clear D. Germline loops: CDR1 MNHNY, CDR2 SVGAGI (reference sequence). The CDR3 loop spans 16 amino acids. CDR3 bases: TGTACCAGCAGTTACTCGAAAAACCGGTACCAAGAGACCCAGTACTTC. It codes for CTSSYSKNRYQETQYF.